This is a list of T cell receptor beta chains from one sample in a study of tumor and adjacent non-tumor tissue in lung cancer. TCRdb re-analysed the multiplex PCR reads in MiXCR, keeping a single row per CDR3 protein. Altogether fewer than 90,000 distinct CDR3 sequences are present, more than 65% being singletons, with the ten largest covering about a fifth. Sequencing used distant non-tumor lung tissue. Source of these receptors: a woman in her 50s with non-small cell lung cancer. Each CDR3 is given with its conserved first and last residue. The order of the fields is V gene, D gene, J gene, clone size, CDR3 DNA, CDR3 protein. The D gene is left open where the match is weak. Expanded clones are given a class, and other clones once, few, many or no size at all.

TRBV20-1	TRBD2	TRBJ2-7	-	TGCAGTGCTATTCCGACTAGCGGCTACGAGCAGTACTTC	CSAIPTSGYEQYF
TRBV18	-	TRBJ1-1	-	TGTGCCAGCTCACCACCCAACCGGGACAAGAACACTGAAGCTTTCTTT	CASSPPNRDKNTEAFF
TRBV12-3/TRBV12-4	-	TRBJ1-5	-	TGTGCCAGCAGTAGCGTCAATCAGCCCCGGCATTTT	CASSSVNQPRHF
TRBV6-5	-	TRBJ2-1	-	TGTATCAGCAGTTACTCCTTTGCCCCCAGCTCCTACAATGAGCAGTTTTTC	CISSYSFAPSSYNEQFF
TRBV11-3	-	TRBJ2-2	-	TGTCGCAGCAGACTGAGACAGACCGGGGAGCTGTTTTTT	CRSRLRQTGELFF
TRBV11-2	-	TRBJ2-5	once	TGTGCCAGCAGCTTAGTTCAAGAGGCCCGGTACTTC	CASSLVQEARYF
TRBV6-5	-	TRBJ1-1	-	TGTGCCAGCCGTTACCTCTCGGGGTCAAACACTGAAGCTTTCTTT	CASRYLSGSNTEAFF
TRBV7-8	TRBD1	TRBJ2-3	once	TGTGCCAGCAAGCCGGACAGGCCAGATACGCAGTATTTT	CASKPDRPDTQYF
TRBV29-1	-	TRBJ2-1	-	TGCAGCGTTGAAGATGGGAGGAGACGACGAAACAATGGGCAGTTCTTC	CSVEDGRRRRNNGQFF
TRBV6-5	TRBD1	TRBJ2-3	many	TGTGCCAGCAGCCGCGGGACAGGGGCCCGCACAGATACGCAGTATTTT	CASSRGTGARTDTQYF
TRBV12-3/TRBV12-4	-	TRBJ2-2	-	TGTGTCAGCAAAAGAGACAGGAACACAGGGGAGCTGTTTTTT	CVSKRDRNTGELFF
TRBV10-2	-	TRBJ1-2	-	TGCGCCAGCAGTGGGAGCAGATCTAACTATGACTACACCTTC	CASSGSRSNYDYTF
TRBV20-1	-	TRBJ2-5	few	TGCAGTGCTAGAGGATCGAAGACCGTTGGGGTCTTC	CSARGSKTVGVF
TRBV29-1	-	TRBJ2-2	once	TGCAGCGTTGGGTCAGATGGGACAATGAACACCGGGGAGCTGTTTTTT	CSVGSDGTMNTGELFF
TRBV7-3	-	TRBJ2-2	-	TGTGCCAGCAGCTTAAGTGGCACCGGGAAGCTGTTTTTT	CASSLSGTGKLFF
TRBV11-2	-	TRBJ2-3	-	TGTGCCAGCGGTTTAGGACCCCCAGGGGACCATACGCAGTATTTC	CASGLGPPGDHTQYF
TRBV28	TRBD1	TRBJ1-4	medium-sized	TGTGCCAGCAGGCCTACAGGGGATAATGAAAAACTGTTTTTT	CASRPTGDNEKLFF
TRBV11-2	-	TRBJ2-3	-	TGTGCCTGCAGCTTGTGGGGCCAGATAGGGACAGATACGCAGTATTTT	CACSLWGQIGTDTQYF
TRBV10-3	TRBD1	TRBJ1-1	-	TGTGCCATCACCATGGACAGGGCAGACACTGAAGCTTTCTTT	CAITMDRADTEAFF
TRBV6-6	-	TRBJ2-5	-	TGTGCCAGCCGTCCCCCGGACCCAGCCGGAGAGACCCAGTACTTC	CASRPPDPAGETQYF
TRBV5-4	-	TRBJ2-5	-	TGTGCCAGCAGCCAGCTAGAGACCCAGTATTTC	CASSQLETQYF
TRBV4-2	-	TRBJ2-7	-	TGTGCCAGCAGCCAGGTATCCGGGCCCTACTCCTATGAGCAGTACTTC	CASSQVSGPYSYEQYF
TRBV6-2/TRBV6-3	TRBD2	TRBJ2-1	-	TGTGCCAGCAGCCCTGGACTAGCGGGCGTAAATGAGCAGCTCTTC	CASSPGLAGVNEQLF
TRBV20-1	-	TRBJ1-3	-	TGTAGTGTTCCAGGGAACGCTGGAAACACCATATATTTT	CSVPGNAGNTIYF
TRBV6-1	-	TRBJ2-3	-	TGTGCCAGCACCATCAATTTCGACGGAGTTACGCAGTGTTTT	CASTINFDGVTQCF
TRBV6-5	-	TRBJ1-5	-	TGTGCCAGCAGTCCCGAGACAAGGGACAATCAGCCCCAGCATTTT	CASSPETRDNQPQHF
TRBV4-1	-	TRBJ1-1	many	TGCGCCAGCAGCCGAGTCGTCCCGAACACTGAAGCTTTCTTT	CASSRVVPNTEAFF
TRBV11-2	-	TRBJ2-3	-	TGTACCAGCAGCTCAGGACCCCCAGGGGACCATACGCGGTATTTT	CTSSSGPPGDHTRYF
TRBV7-9	-	TRBJ2-3	many	TGTGCCAGCAGCTTAGTGGTAGATACGCAGTATTTT	CASSLVVDTQYF
TRBV7-9	-	TRBJ2-7	-	TGTGGCAGCAGCTTTCTCGGCGAACAGTACTTC	CGSSFLGEQYF
TRBV10-1	-	TRBJ2-2	many	TGCGCCAGCGGCACAGGGACCTTTGGGGAGCTGTTTTTT	CASGTGTFGELFF
TRBV11-2	-	TRBJ1-6	-	TGTGCCAGTAGCACCGAGGGTATGCACGACACCCTCCACTTT	CASSTEGMHDTLHF
TRBV18	TRBD2	TRBJ2-1	-	TGTGCTAACTCACCGACTACTAGCGGGAATATCGATGAGCAGTTCTTC	CANSPTTSGNIDEQFF
TRBV6-5	-	TRBJ2-2	few	TGTGCCAGCAGAGGCGGATTGGACACCGGGGAGCTGTTATTT	CASRGGLDTGELLF
TRBV11-2	-	TRBJ2-7	-	TGTGTCAGCAGCCCTCCCGGGAGATACTACTACGAGCAGTACTTC	CVSSPPGRYYYEQYF
TRBV11-2	TRBD1	TRBJ2-3	-	TGTGCCAGCAGCACGGGACAGGCGTTCACAGATACGCAGTATTTT	CASSTGQAFTDTQYF
TRBV29-1	-	TRBJ1-1	-	TGCAGCGTTGGAGGCACTGTAGCTTTCTTC	CSVGGTVAFF
TRBV12-3/TRBV12-4	-	TRBJ2-1	once	TGTACCAGCAGTTTAGGGATCCGGGGGCAGTTCTTC	CTSSLGIRGQFF
TRBV7-3	-	TRBJ2-5	-	TGTGCCAGCAGCTTAAACGGGATCCAAGAGACCCAGTACTTC	CASSLNGIQETQYF
TRBV10-3	-	TRBJ2-1	-	TGTGCCACTCCAATTGCGTATGACAATGAGCAGTTCTTC	CATPIAYDNEQFF
TRBV10-2	-	TRBJ1-1	-	TGCGCCAGCAGTAATAGTTCGAACACTGAGGCTTTCTTT	CASSNSSNTEAFF
TRBV28	TRBD2	TRBJ2-5	many	TGTGCCAGCAGCCCGGAACCACCGGGGGGGTTCCAAGAGACCCAGTACTTC	CASSPEPPGGFQETQYF
TRBV29-1	TRBD1	TRBJ2-5	-	TGCAGTGTTGTAGCCACGGGACAGGAGACCCAGCACTTC	CSVVATGQETQHF
TRBV9	TRBD2	TRBJ2-1	-	TGTGTCAGCAGCGTAGTCCCGACTAGCGACAATGAGCAGTTCTTC	CVSSVVPTSDNEQFF
TRBV6-1	-	TRBJ2-3	once	TGTGCCAGCGATCTGGAGAACACAGATACGCAGTATTTC	CASDLENTDTQYF
TRBV28	-	TRBJ1-1	many	TGTGCCAGCACCTTTGGGGGGGCCCTGAACACTGAAGCTTTCTTT	CASTFGGALNTEAFF
TRBV7-9	-	TRBJ1-1	-	TGTGCCAGCAGCACAGGTCTAGAATGGGGTACTGAAGCTTTCTTT	CASSTGLEWGTEAFF
TRBV5-5	-	TRBJ2-7	-	TGTGCCAGCAGGTTCTCCGTTTTCGTCAGAGCCTATGAGCAGTACTTC	CASRFSVFVRAYEQYF
TRBV20-1	-	TRBJ1-5	many	TGCAGTCAAGGAGGTGCCAATCAGCCCCAGCATTTT	CSQGGANQPQHF